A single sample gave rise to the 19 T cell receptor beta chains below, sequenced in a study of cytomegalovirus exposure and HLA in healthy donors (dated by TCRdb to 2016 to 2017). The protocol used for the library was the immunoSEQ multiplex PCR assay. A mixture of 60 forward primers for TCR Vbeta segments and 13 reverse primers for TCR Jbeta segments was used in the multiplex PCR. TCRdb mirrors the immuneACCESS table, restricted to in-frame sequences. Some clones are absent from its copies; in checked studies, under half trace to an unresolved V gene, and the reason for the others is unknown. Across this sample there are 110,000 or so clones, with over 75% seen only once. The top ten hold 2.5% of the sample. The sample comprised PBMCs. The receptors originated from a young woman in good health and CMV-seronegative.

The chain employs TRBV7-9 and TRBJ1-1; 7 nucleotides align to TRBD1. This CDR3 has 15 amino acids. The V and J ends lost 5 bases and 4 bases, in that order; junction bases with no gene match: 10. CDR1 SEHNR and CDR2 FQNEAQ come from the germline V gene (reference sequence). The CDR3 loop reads CASSPGDSVGTEAFF. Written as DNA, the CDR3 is TGTGCCAGCAGCCCTGGGGACAGTGTAGGCACTGAAGCTTTCTTT.

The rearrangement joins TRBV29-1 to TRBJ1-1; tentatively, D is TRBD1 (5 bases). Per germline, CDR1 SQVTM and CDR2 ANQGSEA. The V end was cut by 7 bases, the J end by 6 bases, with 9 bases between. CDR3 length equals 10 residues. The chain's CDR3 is CSAGGAEAFF. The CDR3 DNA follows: TGCAGCGCGGGGGGAGCTGAAGCTTTCTTT.

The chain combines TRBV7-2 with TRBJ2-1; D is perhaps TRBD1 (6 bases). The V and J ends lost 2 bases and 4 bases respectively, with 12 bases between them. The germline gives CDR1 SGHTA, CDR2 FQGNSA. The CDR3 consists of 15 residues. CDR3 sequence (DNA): TGTGCCAGCAGCTTAAGGGACACTTTATACAATGAGCAGTTCTTC. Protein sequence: CASSLRDTLYNEQFF.

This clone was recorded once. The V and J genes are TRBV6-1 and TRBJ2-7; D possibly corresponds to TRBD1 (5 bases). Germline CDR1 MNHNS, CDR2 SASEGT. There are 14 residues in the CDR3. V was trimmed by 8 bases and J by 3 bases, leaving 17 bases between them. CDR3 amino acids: CASQDLLTGYEQYF. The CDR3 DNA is TGTGCCAGCCAAGACCTCCTAACAGGCTACGAGCAGTACTTC.

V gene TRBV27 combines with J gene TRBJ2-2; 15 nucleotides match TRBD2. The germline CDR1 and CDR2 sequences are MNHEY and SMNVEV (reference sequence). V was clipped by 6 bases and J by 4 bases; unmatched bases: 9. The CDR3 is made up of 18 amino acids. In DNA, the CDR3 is TGTGCCAGCAGGCGGACTAGCGGGGGGGCAGCGAGCACCGGGGAGCTGTTTTTT. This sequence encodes CASRRTSGGAASTGELFF.

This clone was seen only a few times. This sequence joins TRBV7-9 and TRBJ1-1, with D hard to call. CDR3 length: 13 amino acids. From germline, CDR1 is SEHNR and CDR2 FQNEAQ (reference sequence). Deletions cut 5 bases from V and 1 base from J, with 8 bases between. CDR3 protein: CASSPRTNTEAFF. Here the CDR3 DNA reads TGTGCCAGCAGCCCGCGTACGAACACTGAAGCTTTCTTT.

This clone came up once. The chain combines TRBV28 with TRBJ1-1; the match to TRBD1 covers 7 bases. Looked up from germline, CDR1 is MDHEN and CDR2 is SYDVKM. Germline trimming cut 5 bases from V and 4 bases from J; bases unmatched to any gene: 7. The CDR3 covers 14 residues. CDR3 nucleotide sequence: TGTGCCAGCAGTCCCGCAGGGGGGTTCACTGAAGCTTTCTTT. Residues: CASSPAGGFTEAFF.

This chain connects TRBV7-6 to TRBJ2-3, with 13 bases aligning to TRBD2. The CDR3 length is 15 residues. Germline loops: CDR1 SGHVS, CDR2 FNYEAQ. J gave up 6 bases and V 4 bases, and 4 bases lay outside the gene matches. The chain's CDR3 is CASSSGLAGEDTQYF. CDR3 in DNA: TGTGCCAGCAGCTCCGGACTAGCGGGAGAGGATACGCAGTATTTT.

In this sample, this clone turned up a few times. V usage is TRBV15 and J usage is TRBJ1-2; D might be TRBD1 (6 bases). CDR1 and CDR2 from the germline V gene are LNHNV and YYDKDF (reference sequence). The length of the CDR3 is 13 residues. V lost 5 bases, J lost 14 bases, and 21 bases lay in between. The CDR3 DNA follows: TGTGCCACCAGCTTGAGGGACACAACCACAGTAACCTTC. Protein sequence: CATSLRDTTTVTF.

CDR3 sequence reads: CASSPYSGGGNEQFF. The CDR3 DNA is TGTGCCAGCTCACCTTATAGCGGGGGTGGTAATGAGCAGTTCTTC. The chain joins TRBV18 to TRBJ2-1; 9 nucleotides agree with TRBD2. This CDR3 is built from 15 residues. V lost 3 bases, J lost 7 bases, and 7 bases stayed unmatched. Germline-derived CDR1 and CDR2 are KGHSH and LQKENI.

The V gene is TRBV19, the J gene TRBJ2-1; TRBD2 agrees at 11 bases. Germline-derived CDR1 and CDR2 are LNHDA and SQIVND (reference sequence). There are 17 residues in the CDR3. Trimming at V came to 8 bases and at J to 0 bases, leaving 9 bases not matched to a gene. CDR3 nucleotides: TGTGCCAGTGCTAGCGGGGGGCTCCCGAGCTCCTACAATGAGCAGTTCTTC. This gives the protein CASASGGLPSSYNEQFF.

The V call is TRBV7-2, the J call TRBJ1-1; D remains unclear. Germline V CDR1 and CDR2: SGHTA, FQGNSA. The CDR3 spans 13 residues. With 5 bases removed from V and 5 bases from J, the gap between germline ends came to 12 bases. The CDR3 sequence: CASSPGWKTEAFF. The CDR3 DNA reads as TGTGCCAGCAGCCCCGGGTGGAAAACTGAAGCTTTCTTT.

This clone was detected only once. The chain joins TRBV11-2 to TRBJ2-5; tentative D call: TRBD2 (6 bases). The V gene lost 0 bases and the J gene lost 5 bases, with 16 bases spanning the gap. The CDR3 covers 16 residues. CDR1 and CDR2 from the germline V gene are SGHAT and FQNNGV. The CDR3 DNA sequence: TGTGCCAGCAGCTTAGATTTTTTCGGCGGGGCTGAGACCCAGTACTTC. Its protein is CASSLDFFGGAETQYF.

The CDR3 loop is CASSFGQDYGYTF. Here the CDR3 DNA reads TGTGCCAGCAGTTTCGGACAGGACTATGGCTACACCTTC. The gene calls are TRBV27 and TRBJ1-2; 7 bases match TRBD1. The length of the CDR3 is 13 residues. With V trimmed by 3 bases and J by 3 bases, 1 base remained unmatched. Germline V gene sequence: CDR1 MNHEY, CDR2 SMNVEV (reference sequence).

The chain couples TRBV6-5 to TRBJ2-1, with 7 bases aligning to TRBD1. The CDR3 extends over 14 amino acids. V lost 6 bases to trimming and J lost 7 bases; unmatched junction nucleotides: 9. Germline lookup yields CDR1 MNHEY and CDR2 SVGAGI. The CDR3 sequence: CASSPDRDRNEQFF. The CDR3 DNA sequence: TGTGCCAGCAGCCCCGACAGGGATAGAAATGAGCAGTTCTTC.

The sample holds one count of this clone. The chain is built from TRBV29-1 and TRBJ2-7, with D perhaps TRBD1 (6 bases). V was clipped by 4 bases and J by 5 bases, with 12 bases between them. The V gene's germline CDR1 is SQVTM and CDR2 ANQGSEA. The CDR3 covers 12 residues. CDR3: CSVGGQYHEQYF. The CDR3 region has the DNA TGCAGCGTTGGCGGACAGTACCACGAGCAGTACTTC.

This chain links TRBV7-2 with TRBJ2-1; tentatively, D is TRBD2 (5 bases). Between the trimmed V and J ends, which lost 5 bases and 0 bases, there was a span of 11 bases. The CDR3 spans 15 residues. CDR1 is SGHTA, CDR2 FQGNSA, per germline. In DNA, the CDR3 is TGTGCCAGCAGCGGTTCTAGCCTCTCCTACAATGAGCAGTTCTTC. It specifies CASSGSSLSYNEQFF.

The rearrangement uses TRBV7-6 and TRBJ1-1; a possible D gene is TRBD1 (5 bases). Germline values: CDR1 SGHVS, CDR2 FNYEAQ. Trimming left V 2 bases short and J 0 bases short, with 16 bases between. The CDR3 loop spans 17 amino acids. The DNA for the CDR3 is TGTGCCAGCAGCTTAAATATGGCGGGGCCCTTGAACACTGAAGCTTTCTTT. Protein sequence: CASSLNMAGPLNTEAFF.

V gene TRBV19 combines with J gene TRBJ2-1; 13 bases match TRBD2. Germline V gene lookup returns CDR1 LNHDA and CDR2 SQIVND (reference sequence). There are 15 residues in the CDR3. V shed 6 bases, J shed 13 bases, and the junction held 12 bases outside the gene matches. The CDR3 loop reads CASSRLRTSGRPQFF. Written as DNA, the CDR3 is TGTGCCAGTAGCCGCTTACGGACTAGCGGGAGACCCCAGTTCTTC.